This entry lists 25 T cell receptor beta chains sequenced from one sample in a study of blood T cells in healthy people across ages. With a J-beta primer mix and a sample-barcoded 5' primer, a second PCR ran roughly 7 to 11 cycles. TCRdb itself ran the 5' RACE reads through MiXCR, one entry per CDR3 protein. The sample includes around 790,000 distinct CDR3 sequences, 40% to 50% of them seen just once. The sample taken for sequencing was blood. The receptors were sampled from a man aged 55 to 70 in good health.

This clonotype has only a few counts. The V and J genes are TRBV20-1 and TRBJ2-5, with D maybe TRBD1 (7 bases). V lost 3 bases, J lost 2 bases, and 13 bases lay in between. The CDR3 has 14 amino acids. Looked up from germline, CDR1 is DFQATT and CDR2 is SNEGSKA (reference sequence). CDR3 bases: TGCAGTGCTAGGGGGGGACAGACGCAAGAGACCCAGTACTTC. It encodes CSARGGQTQETQYF.

This chain links TRBV7-2 with TRBJ1-2, with D maybe TRBD1 (6 bases). The germline V and J ends were trimmed by 1 base and 6 bases, with 18 bases remaining between them. This CDR3 is 16 amino acids long. CDR1 and CDR2 from the germline V gene are SGHTA and FQGNSA. CDR3 protein: CASSLDLGGRLNGYTF. The CDR3 nucleotides are TGTGCCAGCAGCTTAGATTTAGGGGGGCGGTTAAATGGCTACACCTTC.

The CDR3: CAWRRGVSRETNEKLFF. The DNA of the CDR3 is TGTGCCTGGAGACGAGGGGTTAGTCGTGAAACTAATGAAAAACTGTTTTTT. The chain combines TRBV30 with TRBJ1-4, with D maybe TRBD1 (5 bases). The germline V gene has CDR1 GTSNPN and CDR2 SVGIG (reference sequence). Trimming left V 3 bases short and J 1 base short, with 18 bases between. This CDR3 region has 17 residues.

This chain joins TRBV27 and TRBJ1-1, with 10 bases matching TRBD1. CDR1 and CDR2 (germline): MNHEY, SMNVEV (reference sequence). This CDR3 has 15 amino acids. Losses at the gene ends were 6 bases for V and 3 bases for J; bases not matched to a gene: 7. The CDR3 nucleotides are TGTGCCAGCAGAAGAGGCGGGACAGGGGACACTGAAGCTTTCTTT. This gives the protein CASRRGGTGDTEAFF.

The chain carries TRBV4-3 and TRBJ2-5; possibly TRBD2 for D (6 bases). With the DNA end fitting TRBJ2-7 better, the J assignment may be wrong. The CDR3 runs 16 residues. Germline V gene lookup returns CDR1 LGHNA and CDR2 YSLEER. CDR3 sequence reads: CASSQGKRRVAYEQYF. Written as DNA, the CDR3 is TGCGCCAGCAGCCAAGGAAAACGGAGGGTAGCCTACGAGCAGTACTTC.

This clonotype was seen a handful of times. The chain carries TRBV27 and TRBJ2-7, with 7 bases identical to TRBD1. With 5 bases clipped from V and 2 bases from J, the junction kept 6 bases outside the gene matches. The length of the CDR3 is 14 residues. The V gene's germline CDR1 is MNHEY and CDR2 SMNVEV (reference sequence). In DNA form, the CDR3 reads TGTGCCAGCAGTCCCGGACAGGTTGCCTACGAGCAGTACTTC. Translation gives CASSPGQVAYEQYF.

This clonotype was counted a few times. The rearrangement uses TRBV4-3 and TRBJ2-1; maybe TRBD2 (5 bases). Between the trimmed V and J ends, which lost 5 bases and 0 bases, there was a span of 11 bases. The CDR3 runs 15 residues. Germline V lookup: CDR1 LGHNA, CDR2 YSLEER. The CDR3 protein is CASSGGTGSYNEQFF. In DNA, the CDR3 is TGCGCCAGCAGCGGAGGCACGGGCTCCTACAATGAGCAGTTCTTC.

This clonotype has at least ten counts. This chain joins TRBV3-1 and TRBJ2-7, with a weak D call TRBD2 (6 bases). The CDR3 is made up of 14 amino acids. Looked up from germline, CDR1 is LGHDT and CDR2 is YNNKEL (reference sequence). The ends were cut back, 3 bases at V and 5 bases at J, with 14 bases in the middle. This CDR3 is CASSHPKGGDEQYF. CDR3 in DNA: TGTGCCAGCAGCCATCCCAAAGGAGGGGACGAGCAGTACTTC.

The chain employs TRBV7-2 and TRBJ2-7; 8 positions agree with TRBD2. The CDR3 covers 14 residues. V was clipped by 1 base and J by 5 bases; unmatched bases: 4. Germline CDR1 and CDR2: SGHTA and FQGNSA. The CDR3 reads CASSLGTSIDEQYF. CDR3 coding DNA: TGTGCCAGCAGCTTAGGGACTAGCATCGACGAGCAGTACTTC.

This clonotype was observed a few times. This sequence joins TRBV6-1 and TRBJ1-6; D gene ambiguous. There are 10 residues in the CDR3. The ends were cut back, 10 bases at V and 8 bases at J, with 6 bases in the middle. Germline assignment: CDR1 MNHNS and CDR2 SASEGT. CDR3 region: CATNDSPLHF. DNA for the CDR3: TGTGCCACCAATGATTCACCCCTCCACTTT.

This chain connects TRBV7-9 to TRBJ1-5; 9 positions agree with TRBD1. Germline V lookup: CDR1 SEHNR, CDR2 FQNEAQ (reference sequence). V gave up 4 bases and J gave up 5 bases; unmatched junction bases: 3. The CDR3 loop spans 14 amino acids. CDR3 sequence (DNA): TGTGCCAGCAGCTACACAGGGGGCGATCAGCCCCAGCATTTT. Protein product: CASSYTGGDQPQHF.

This clonotype was recorded many times. This rearrangement joins TRBV6-2 or TRBV6-3 to TRBJ1-5, with D perhaps TRBD1 (5 bases). The V gene lost 5 bases and the J gene lost 0 bases, with 17 bases spanning the gap. The CDR3 length is 17 residues. Germline lookup yields CDR1 MNHEY and CDR2 SVGEGT. CDR3 bases: TGTGCCAGCAGTCGGGACCCAGAAGTCTATAGCAATCAGCCCCAGCATTTT. Translation: CASSRDPEVYSNQPQHF.

This clonotype was seen a handful of times. CDR3 DNA: TGTGCCAGCAGCTTCGTCGGGACTAGCAATCAGCCCCAGCATTTT. It specifies CASSFVGTSNQPQHF. V and J are TRBV7-2 and TRBJ1-5; perhaps TRBD1 as D (5 bases). CDR1 SGHTA and CDR2 FQGNSA come from the germline V gene. V dropped 3 bases and J dropped 0 bases, with 9 bases sitting between them. The CDR3 length is 15 residues.

The genes are TRBV5-6 and TRBJ2-5, with D possibly matching TRBD2 (5 bases). Germline V gene sequence: CDR1 SGHDT, CDR2 YYEEEE. CDR3 length equals 16 residues. V was pared by 0 bases and J by 1 base, with 13 bases between. The CDR3 nucleotides are TGTGCCAGCAGCTTGGCCGGCGGGTCAGCCCAAGAGACCCAGTACTTC. This translates into CASSLAGGSAQETQYF. Variable domain in full (rest from reference TRBV5-6 and TRBJ2-5): DAGVTQSPTHLIKTRGQQVTLRCSPKSGHDTVSWYQQALGQGPQFIFQYYEEEERQRGNFPDRFSGHQFPNYSSELNVNALLLGDSALYLCASSLAGGSAQETQYFGPGTRLLVL.

This clonotype turned up a few times. The V gene is TRBV5-1, the J gene TRBJ2-7; D is tentatively TRBD1 or TRBD2 (5 bases each). In germline, CDR1 is SGHRS, CDR2 YFSETQ. V lost 4 bases, J lost 2 bases, and 13 bases lay in between. This CDR3 is 14 amino acids long. The CDR3, as DNA: TGCGCCAGCAGCATGGGACCCCCCGCCTACGAGCAGTACTTC. Encoded protein: CASSMGPPAYEQYF.

The rearrangement links TRBV7-6 to TRBJ2-1; tentative D call: TRBD2 (6 bases). The germline V gene encodes CDR1 SGHVS and CDR2 FNYEAQ. The CDR3 runs to 15 residues. V was pared by 1 base and J by 5 bases, with 12 bases between. CDR3 amino acids: CASSLVGTSDNEQFF. The CDR3 DNA reads as TGTGCCAGCAGCTTAGTCGGGACTTCAGACAATGAGCAGTTCTTC.

In regard to this clonotype: The germline gene is not matched at one end of the junction; a read error may be the cause. V usage is TRBV11-1 and J usage is TRBJ2-2; a possible D gene is TRBD1 (8 bases). CDR1 and CDR2 (germline): SGHAT, FQDESV (reference sequence). The CDR3 contains 22 residues. The CDR3 loop reads CTSRYMGVSGTGSWSDTGELFF. In DNA form, the CDR3 reads TGTACCAGCAGATATATGGGAGTGAGCGGGACAGGAAGTTGGTCGGACACCGGGGAGCTGTTTTTT.

On this clonotype itself: The junction departs from the called germline gene at one end, perhaps through a read error. The J gene is TRBJ2-7, the V gene TRBV6-6; D is perhaps TRBD1 or TRBD2 (6 bases each). The germline V gene has CDR1 MNHNY and CDR2 SVGAGI (reference sequence). CDR3 size: 16 residues. The CDR3 loop is CAPMGGDIDLSDEQYF. The DNA for the CDR3 is TGTGCCCCCATGGGCGGGGACATCGACCTCTCCGACGAGCAGTACTTC.

The table lists this clonotype with a few counts. The chain links TRBV5-5 to TRBJ2-7; D not certain. Germline V CDR1 and CDR2: SGHKS, YYEKEE (reference sequence). The CDR3 covers 13 residues. V was trimmed by 4 bases and J by 2 bases, leaving 10 bases between them. CDR3 sequence (DNA): TGTGCCAGCAGCCCCCGACTGACCTACGAGCAGTACTTC. Its translation: CASSPRLTYEQYF.

This clonotype was seen at least ten times. The rearrangement joins TRBV27 to TRBJ2-5; a weak D match, TRBD1 (6 bases). Trimming pared 6 bases from V and 1 base from J, leaving 15 bases between. Germline-derived CDR1 and CDR2 are MNHEY and SMNVEV (reference sequence). The CDR3 runs 15 residues. As DNA, the CDR3 is TGTGCCAGCAGCTCAGGGGTAGTCGGCCAAGAGACCCAGTACTTC. This translates into CASSSGVVGQETQYF.

Ten or more counts support this clonotype. The chain combines TRBV29-1 with TRBJ2-5; D not certain. The CDR3 loop spans 12 amino acids. The V gene lost 3 bases and the J gene lost 5 bases, with 10 bases spanning the gap. Germline V gene lookup returns CDR1 SQVTM and CDR2 ANQGSEA. The CDR3 sequence is CSVEAGSETQYF. The CDR3 coding sequence is TGCAGCGTTGAGGCAGGTTCGGAGACCCAGTACTTC.

This chain joins TRBV7-9 and TRBJ2-1; the D gene is possibly TRBD1 (6 bases). The tail of the sequence fits TRBJ2-7 better, so the J call may be wrong. Germline V gene data show CDR1 as SEHNR and CDR2 as FQNEAQ (reference sequence). The CDR3 runs to 13 residues. The CDR3 loop is CACRGSSYNEQYF. In DNA form, the CDR3 reads TGTGCCTGTAGGGGGAGCTCCTACAATGAGCAGTACTTC.

V usage is TRBV7-6 and J usage is TRBJ2-1; D is perhaps TRBD2 (6 bases). The V gene's germline CDR1 is SGHVS and CDR2 FNYEAQ. Trimming took off 5 bases at V and 9 bases at J, with 20 bases between the two ends. The CDR3 covers 15 residues. CDR3 loop: CASSPYPGLQVEQFF. The CDR3, as DNA: TGTGCCAGCAGCCCTTATCCGGGACTTCAAGTTGAGCAGTTCTTC.

This clonotype appeared a few times. The chain joins TRBV2 to TRBJ2-7, with a tentative D call TRBD2 (5 bases). V was shortened by 3 bases and J by 5 bases, with 14 bases between the two germline ends. The CDR3 is 14 amino acids. Germline V gene lookup returns CDR1 SNHLY and CDR2 FYNNEI. The CDR3 sequence: CASSETGNVHEQYF. The CDR3 coding sequence is TGTGCCAGCAGTGAGACCGGGAATGTCCACGAGCAGTACTTC.

The chain is built from TRBV6-9 and TRBJ2-5, with D perhaps matching TRBD1 (5 bases). Germline CDR1 MNHGY, CDR2 SVAAGI. The CDR3 covers 15 residues. The V end lost 6 bases, the J end lost 1 base, and 15 bases lay between the germline ends. CDR3 region: CASSTGRDSQETQYF. In DNA form, the CDR3 reads TGTGCCAGCAGCACCGGTCGAGACAGCCAAGAGACCCAGTACTTC.